This T cell receptor beta chain was sequenced for a study of breast tumors, draining lymph nodes, adjacent tissues. TCRdb re-analysed the multiplex PCR reads in MiXCR, keeping a single row per CDR3 protein. The sample comprises about 15,000 distinct CDR3 sequences, roughly 45% of which are singletons, and about an eighth rests with the top ten. For this clonotype: What it binds is unknown. The limits of the CDR3 on the DNA are not certain, so only TCRdb's listed CDR3 is given.

Termini included, the CDR3 measures 24 amino acids. In germline, CDR1 is SNHLY, CDR2 FYNNEI. Findings and caveats of the study: Most tumor T cells seemingly derive from lymph node, then expand in tumor. Luminal-like breast cancer showed significantly greater tumor-nontumor repertoire similarity than basal-like breast cancer did. Data only fit, rather than demonstrated, lymph node origin of most tumor T cells. Tumor repertoires ranked between lymph nodes and nontumor tissue in diversity, with V and J gene preferences.

Sequenced input: tumor-adjacent breast tissue. This clonotype was obtained from a female donor with breast cancer. Some clones in this sample may be carry-over from other donors' samples. V usage is TRBV2 and J usage is TRBJ2-2; the table assigns TRBD1, which was not confirmed against the DNA. The CDR3 here is CASSARTAYGYTFGSGTYTGELFF.